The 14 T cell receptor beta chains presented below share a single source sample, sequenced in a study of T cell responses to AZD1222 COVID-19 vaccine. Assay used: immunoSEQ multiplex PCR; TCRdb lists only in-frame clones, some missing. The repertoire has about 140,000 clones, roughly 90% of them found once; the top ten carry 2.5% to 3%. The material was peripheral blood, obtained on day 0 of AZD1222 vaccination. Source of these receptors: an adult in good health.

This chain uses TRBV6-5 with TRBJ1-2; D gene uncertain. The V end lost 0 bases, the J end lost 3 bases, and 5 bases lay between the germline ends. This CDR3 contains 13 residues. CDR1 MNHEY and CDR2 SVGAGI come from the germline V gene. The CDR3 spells CASSYSSHYGYTF. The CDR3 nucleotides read TGTGCCAGCAGTTACTCGTCACACTATGGCTACACCTTC.

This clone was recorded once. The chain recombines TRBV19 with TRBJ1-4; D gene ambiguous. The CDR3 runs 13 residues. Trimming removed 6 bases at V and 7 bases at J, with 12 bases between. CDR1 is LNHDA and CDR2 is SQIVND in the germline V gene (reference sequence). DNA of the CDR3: TGTGCCAGTAGATTTCTGGGCGCTGAAAAACTGTTTTTT. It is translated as CASRFLGAEKLFF.

CDR3 bases: TGTGCCATCAGCGGGTCCCCGAGGGCCGTCTATGGCTACACCTTC. As protein: CAISGSPRAVYGYTF. The chain has TRBV10-3 and TRBJ1-2; no definite D call. This CDR3 has 15 amino acids. The V gene's germline CDR1 is ENHRY and CDR2 SYGVKD. The ends were cut back, 6 bases at V and 4 bases at J, with 18 bases in the middle.

The DNA of the CDR3 is TGCGCCAGCAGAGACAGCGGTTACCAGGGCGCAACTAATGAAAAACTGTTTTTT. It specifies CASRDSGYQGATNEKLFF. The V call is TRBV10-2, the J call TRBJ1-4; weak D call: TRBD1 (5 bases). Germline-derived CDR1 and CDR2 are WSHSY and SAAADI. Trimming stripped 6 bases from V and 0 bases from J, with 20 bases between. CDR3 length: 18 amino acids.

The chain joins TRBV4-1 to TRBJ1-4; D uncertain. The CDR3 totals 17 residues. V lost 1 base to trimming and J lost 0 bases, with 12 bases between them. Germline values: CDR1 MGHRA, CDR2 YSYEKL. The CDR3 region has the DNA TGCGCCAGCAGCCAAGCGGGGTGGATTACAACTAATGAAAAACTGTTTTTT. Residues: CASSQAGWITTNEKLFF.

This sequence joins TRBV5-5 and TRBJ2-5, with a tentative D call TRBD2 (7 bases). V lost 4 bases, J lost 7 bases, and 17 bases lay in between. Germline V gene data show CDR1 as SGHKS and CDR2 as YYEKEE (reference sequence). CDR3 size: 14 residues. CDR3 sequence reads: CASSEPGGQVTQYF. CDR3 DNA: TGTGCCAGCAGCGAACCCGGGGGGCAGGTGACCCAGTACTTC.

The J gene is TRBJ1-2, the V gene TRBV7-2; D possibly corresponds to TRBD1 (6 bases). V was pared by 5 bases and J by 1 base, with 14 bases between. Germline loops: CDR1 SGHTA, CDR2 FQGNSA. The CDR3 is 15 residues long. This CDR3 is CASSNTGLFNYGYTF. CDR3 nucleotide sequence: TGTGCCAGCAGCAATACAGGGTTGTTTAACTATGGCTACACCTTC.

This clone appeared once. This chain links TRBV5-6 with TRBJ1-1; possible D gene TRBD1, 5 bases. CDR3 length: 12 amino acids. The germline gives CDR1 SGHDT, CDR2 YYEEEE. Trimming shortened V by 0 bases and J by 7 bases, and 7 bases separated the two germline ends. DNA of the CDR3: TGTGCCAGCAGCTTGGAGGGGTTTGAAGCTTTCTTT. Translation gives CASSLEGFEAFF.

The CDR3 sequence is CASSNDLTSRGEQYF. Written as DNA, the CDR3 is TGTGCCAGCAGCAACGATCTGACATCACGGGGCGAGCAGTACTTC. The chain uses TRBV7-6 and TRBJ2-7, with a weak D call TRBD2 (5 bases). Between the trimmed V and J ends, which lost 5 bases and 6 bases, there was a span of 20 bases. This CDR3 is built from 15 residues. CDR1 is SGHVS, CDR2 FNYEAQ, per germline.

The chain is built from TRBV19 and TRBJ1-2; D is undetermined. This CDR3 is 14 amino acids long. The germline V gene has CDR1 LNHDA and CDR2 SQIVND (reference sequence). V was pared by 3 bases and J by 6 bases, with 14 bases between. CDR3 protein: CASSIFDGVDGYTF. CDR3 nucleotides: TGTGCCAGTAGTATCTTCGATGGGGTGGATGGCTACACCTTC.

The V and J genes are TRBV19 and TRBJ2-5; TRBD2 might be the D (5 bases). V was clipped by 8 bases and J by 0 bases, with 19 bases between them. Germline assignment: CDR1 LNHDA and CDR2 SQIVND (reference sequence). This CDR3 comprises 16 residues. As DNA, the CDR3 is TGTGCCAGTTGGGAGATGGGCCGATCGTACCAAGAGACCCAGTACTTC. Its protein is CASWEMGRSYQETQYF.

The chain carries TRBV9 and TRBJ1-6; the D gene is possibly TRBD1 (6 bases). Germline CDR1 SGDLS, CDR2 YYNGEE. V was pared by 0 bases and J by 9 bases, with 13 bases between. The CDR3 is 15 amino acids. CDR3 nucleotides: TGTGCCAGCAGCGTAGAGAAGGGGGAAACTTCACCCCTCCACTTT. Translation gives CASSVEKGETSPLHF.

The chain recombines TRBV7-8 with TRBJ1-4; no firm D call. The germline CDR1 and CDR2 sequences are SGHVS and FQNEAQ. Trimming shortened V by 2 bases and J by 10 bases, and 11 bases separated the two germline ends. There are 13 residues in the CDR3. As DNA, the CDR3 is TGTGCCAGCAGCTTATGGGAGGGAGCAAAACTGTTTTTT. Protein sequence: CASSLWEGAKLFF.

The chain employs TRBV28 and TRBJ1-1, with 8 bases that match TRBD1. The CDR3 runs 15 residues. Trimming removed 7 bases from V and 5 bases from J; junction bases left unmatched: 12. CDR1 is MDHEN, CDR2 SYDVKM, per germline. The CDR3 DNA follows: TGTGCCAGCAACCCCAGGACAGGGAGAAGGACTGAAGCTTTCTTT. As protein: CASNPRTGRRTEAFF.